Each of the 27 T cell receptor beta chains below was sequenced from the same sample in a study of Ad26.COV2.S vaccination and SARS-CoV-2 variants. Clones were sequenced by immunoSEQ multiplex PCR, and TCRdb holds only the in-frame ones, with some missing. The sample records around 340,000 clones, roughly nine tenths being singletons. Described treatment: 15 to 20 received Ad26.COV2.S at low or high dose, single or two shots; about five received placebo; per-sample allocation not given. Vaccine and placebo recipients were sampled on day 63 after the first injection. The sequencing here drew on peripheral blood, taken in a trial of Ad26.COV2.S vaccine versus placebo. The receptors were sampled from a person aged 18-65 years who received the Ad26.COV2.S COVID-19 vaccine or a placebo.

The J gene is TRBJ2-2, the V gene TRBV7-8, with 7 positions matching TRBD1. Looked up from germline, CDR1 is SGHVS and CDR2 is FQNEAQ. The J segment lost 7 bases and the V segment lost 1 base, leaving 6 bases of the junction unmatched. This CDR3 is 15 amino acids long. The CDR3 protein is CASSLVAGGVGELFF. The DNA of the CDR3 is TGTGCCAGCAGCTTAGTGGCAGGGGGTGTCGGGGAGCTGTTTTTT.

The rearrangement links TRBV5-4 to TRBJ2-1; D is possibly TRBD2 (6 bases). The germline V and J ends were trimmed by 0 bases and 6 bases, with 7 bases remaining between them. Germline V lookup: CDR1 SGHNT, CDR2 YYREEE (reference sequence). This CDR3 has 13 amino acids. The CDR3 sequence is CASSLAGGNEQFF. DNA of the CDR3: TGTGCCAGCAGCTTGGCCGGGGGCAATGAGCAGTTCTTC.

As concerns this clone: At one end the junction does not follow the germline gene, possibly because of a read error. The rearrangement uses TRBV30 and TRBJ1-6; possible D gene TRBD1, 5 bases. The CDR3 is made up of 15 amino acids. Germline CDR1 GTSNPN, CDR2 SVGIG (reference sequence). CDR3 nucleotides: TGCGCCTCAAATAAGCCGGGACCGAGTAATTCACCCCTCCACTTT. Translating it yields CASNKPGPSNSPLHF.

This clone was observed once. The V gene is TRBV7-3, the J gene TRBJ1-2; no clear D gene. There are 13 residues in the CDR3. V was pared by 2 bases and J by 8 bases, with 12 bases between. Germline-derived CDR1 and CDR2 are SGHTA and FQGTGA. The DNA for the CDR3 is TGTGCCAGCAGCTTAGGACGGAGCATGGGCTACACCTTC. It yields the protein CASSLGRSMGYTF.

The CDR3 region is CASTILPGETQYF. Here the CDR3 DNA reads TGTGCCAGCACCATTCTGCCGGGAGAGACCCAGTACTTC. The chain is built from TRBV2 and TRBJ2-5, with D unclear. This CDR3 has 13 residues. V shed 7 bases and J shed 4 bases, with 13 bases lying between them. CDR1 is SNHLY, CDR2 FYNNEI, per germline.

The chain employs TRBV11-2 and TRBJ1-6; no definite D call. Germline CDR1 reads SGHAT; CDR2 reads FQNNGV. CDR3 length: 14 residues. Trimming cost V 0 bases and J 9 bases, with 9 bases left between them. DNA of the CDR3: TGTGCCAGCAGCTTAGATCCATGGGGTTCACCCCTCCACTTT. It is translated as CASSLDPWGSPLHF.

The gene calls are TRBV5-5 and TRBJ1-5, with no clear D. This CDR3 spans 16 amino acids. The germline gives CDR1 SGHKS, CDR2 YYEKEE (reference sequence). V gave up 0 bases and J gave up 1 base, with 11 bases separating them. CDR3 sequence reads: CASSLVVAGSNQPQHF. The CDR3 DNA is TGTGCCAGCAGCTTGGTTGTGGCTGGGAGCAATCAGCCCCAGCATTTT.

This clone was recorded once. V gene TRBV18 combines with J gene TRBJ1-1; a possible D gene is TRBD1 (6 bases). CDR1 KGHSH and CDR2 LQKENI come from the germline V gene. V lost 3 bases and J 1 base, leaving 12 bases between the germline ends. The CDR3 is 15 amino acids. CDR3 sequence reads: CASSPPDSGNTEAFF. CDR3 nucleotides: TGTGCCAGCTCACCCCCGGACAGCGGGAACACTGAAGCTTTCTTT.

The CDR3 nucleotides read TGTGCCAGCAGTCCCGGACAGGGCTTTGAGCAGTACTTC. Translated: CASSPGQGFEQYF. The gene calls are TRBV27 and TRBJ2-7; 8 nucleotides line up with TRBD1. The germline CDR1 and CDR2 sequences are MNHEY and SMNVEV (reference sequence). The J segment lost 7 bases and the V segment lost 5 bases, leaving 7 bases of the junction unmatched. This CDR3 contains 13 residues.

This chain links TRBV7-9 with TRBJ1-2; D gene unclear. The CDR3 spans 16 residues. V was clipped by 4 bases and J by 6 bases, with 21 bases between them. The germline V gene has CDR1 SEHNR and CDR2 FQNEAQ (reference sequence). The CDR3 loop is CASSSDSSRLRHGYTF. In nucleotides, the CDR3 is TGTGCCAGCAGCTCAGACTCAAGTAGGCTCAGGCATGGCTACACCTTC.

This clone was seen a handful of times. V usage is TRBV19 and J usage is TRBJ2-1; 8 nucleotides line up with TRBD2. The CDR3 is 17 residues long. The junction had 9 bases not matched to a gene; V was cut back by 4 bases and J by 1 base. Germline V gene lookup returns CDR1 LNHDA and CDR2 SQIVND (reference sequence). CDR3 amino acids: CASSTLSGERSYNEQFF. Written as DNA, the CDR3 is TGTGCCAGTAGTACCCTTAGCGGGGAGCGGTCCTACAATGAGCAGTTCTTC.

DNA for the CDR3: TGTGCCAGCAGCTTAGCAGGGGCTGGGAAAGCGTATGGCTACACCTTC. Amino acid sequence: CASSLAGAGKAYGYTF. The chain employs TRBV7-8 and TRBJ1-2, with a possible D match to TRBD1 (5 bases). The CDR3 extends over 16 amino acids. V was cut by 0 bases and J by 5 bases, with 16 bases left in between. Per germline, CDR1 SGHVS and CDR2 FQNEAQ.

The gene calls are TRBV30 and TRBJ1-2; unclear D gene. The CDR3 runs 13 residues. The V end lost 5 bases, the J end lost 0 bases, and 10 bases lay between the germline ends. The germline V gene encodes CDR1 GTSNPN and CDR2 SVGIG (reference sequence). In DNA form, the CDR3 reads TGTGCCTGGGTACCGGAAGCTAACTATGGCTACACCTTC. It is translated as CAWVPEANYGYTF.

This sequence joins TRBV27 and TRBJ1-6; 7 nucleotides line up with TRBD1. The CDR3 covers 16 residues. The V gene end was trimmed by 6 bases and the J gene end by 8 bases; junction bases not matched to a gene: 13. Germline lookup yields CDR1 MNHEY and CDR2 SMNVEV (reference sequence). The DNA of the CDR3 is TGTGCCAGCAGACCCGATCCAGGGGGGCAGGATTCACCCCTCCACTTT. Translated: CASRPDPGGQDSPLHF.

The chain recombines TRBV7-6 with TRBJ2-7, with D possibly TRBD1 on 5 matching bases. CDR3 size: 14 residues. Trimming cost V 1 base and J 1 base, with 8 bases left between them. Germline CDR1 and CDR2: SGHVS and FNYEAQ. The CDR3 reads CASSLGTKSYEQYF. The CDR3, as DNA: TGTGCCAGCAGCTTAGGGACAAAATCCTACGAGCAGTACTTC.

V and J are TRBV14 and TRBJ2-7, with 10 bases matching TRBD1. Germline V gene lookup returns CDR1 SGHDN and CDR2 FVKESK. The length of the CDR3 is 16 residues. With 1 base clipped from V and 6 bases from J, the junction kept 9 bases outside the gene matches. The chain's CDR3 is CASSQGQGALRGEQYF. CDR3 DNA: TGTGCCAGCAGCCAAGGACAGGGGGCGCTCCGTGGCGAGCAGTACTTC.

CDR3: CASSSRPGPNYGYTF. The CDR3 nucleotides read TGTGCCAGCAGCTCCAGGCCGGGGCCCAACTATGGCTACACCTTC. This chain connects TRBV5-8 to TRBJ1-2; D is possibly TRBD1 (5 bases). V was cut by 3 bases and J by 2 bases, with 14 bases left in between. The length of the CDR3 is 15 residues. CDR1 and CDR2 from the germline V gene are SGHTS and YDEGEE.

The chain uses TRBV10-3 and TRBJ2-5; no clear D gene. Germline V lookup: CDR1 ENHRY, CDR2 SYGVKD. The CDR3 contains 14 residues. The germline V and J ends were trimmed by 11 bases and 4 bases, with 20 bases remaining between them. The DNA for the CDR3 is TGTGCCTCACAAGAGCAGCACGCTTCAGAGACCCAGTACTTC. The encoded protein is CASQEQHASETQYF.

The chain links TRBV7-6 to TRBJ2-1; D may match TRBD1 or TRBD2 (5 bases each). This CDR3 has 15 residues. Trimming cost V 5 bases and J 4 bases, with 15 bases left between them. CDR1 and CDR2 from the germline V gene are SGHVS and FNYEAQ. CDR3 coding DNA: TGTGCCAGCAGCGTCACCTGGGACCCATACAATGAGCAGTTCTTC. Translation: CASSVTWDPYNEQFF.

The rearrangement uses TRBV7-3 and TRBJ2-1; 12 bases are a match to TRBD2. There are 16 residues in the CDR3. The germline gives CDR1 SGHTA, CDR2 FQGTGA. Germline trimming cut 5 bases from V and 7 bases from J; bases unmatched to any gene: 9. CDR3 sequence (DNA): TGTGCCAGCAGCCCGAAAAGACTAGCGGGAGAGAATGAGCAGTTCTTC. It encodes CASSPKRLAGENEQFF. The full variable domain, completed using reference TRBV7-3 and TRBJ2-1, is GAGVSQTPSNKVTEKGKYVELRCDPISGHTALYWYRQSLGQGPEFLIYFQGTGAADDSGLPNDRFFAVRPEGSVSTLKIQRTERGDSAVYLCASSPKRLAGENEQFFGPGTRLTVL.

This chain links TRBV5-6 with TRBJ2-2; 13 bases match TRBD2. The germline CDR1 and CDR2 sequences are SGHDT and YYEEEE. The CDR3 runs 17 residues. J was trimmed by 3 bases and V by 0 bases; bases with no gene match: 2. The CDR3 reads CASSLDGLAGDTGELFF. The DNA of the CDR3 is TGTGCCAGCAGCTTGGATGGACTAGCGGGAGACACCGGGGAGCTGTTTTTT.

The CDR3 loop reads CASTRGPRGTDTQYF. CDR3 sequence (DNA): TGTGCCAGCACCCGAGGGCCGCGGGGCACAGATACGCAGTATTTT. The chain recombines TRBV28 with TRBJ2-3, with D perhaps TRBD2 (5 bases). Trimming left V 7 bases short and J 1 base short, with 15 bases between. Germline V gene lookup returns CDR1 MDHEN and CDR2 SYDVKM. This CDR3 contains 15 residues.

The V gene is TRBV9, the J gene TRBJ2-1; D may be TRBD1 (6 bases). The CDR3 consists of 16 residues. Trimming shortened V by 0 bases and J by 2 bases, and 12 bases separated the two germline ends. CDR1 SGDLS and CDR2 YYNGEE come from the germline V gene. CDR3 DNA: TGTGCCAGCAGCGTAGGGGGGCAGGGTGCCTACAATGAGCAGTTCTTC. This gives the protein CASSVGGQGAYNEQFF.

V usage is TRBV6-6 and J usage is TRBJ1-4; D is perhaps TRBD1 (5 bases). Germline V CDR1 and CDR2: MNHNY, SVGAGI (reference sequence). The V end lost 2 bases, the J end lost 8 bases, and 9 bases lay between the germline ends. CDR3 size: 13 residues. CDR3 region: CASSYRGEEKLFF. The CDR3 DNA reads TGTGCCAGCAGTTACAGGGGTGAAGAAAAACTGTTTTTT.

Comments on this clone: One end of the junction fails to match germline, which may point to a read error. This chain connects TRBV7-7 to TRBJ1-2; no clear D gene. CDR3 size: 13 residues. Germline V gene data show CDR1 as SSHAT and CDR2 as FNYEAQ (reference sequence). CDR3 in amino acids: CASSPLGPDGYTF. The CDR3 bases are TGTGCTAGCAGCCCGCTCGGGCCGGATGGCTACACCTTC.

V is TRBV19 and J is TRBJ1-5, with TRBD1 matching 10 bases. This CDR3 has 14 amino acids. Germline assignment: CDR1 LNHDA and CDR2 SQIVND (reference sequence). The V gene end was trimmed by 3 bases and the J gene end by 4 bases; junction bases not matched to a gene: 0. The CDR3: CASSMDRGNQPQHF. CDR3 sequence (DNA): TGTGCCAGTAGTATGGACAGGGGGAATCAGCCCCAGCATTTT.

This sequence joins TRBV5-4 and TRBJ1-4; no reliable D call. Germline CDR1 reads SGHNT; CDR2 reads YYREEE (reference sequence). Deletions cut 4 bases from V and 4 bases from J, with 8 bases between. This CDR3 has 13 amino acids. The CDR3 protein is CASSPDNNEKLFF. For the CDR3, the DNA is TGTGCCAGCAGCCCCGACAATAATGAAAAACTGTTTTTT.